This T cell receptor beta chain was documented in a study of OX40 agonist ivuxolimab in advanced cancers. Study-level information: Patients with prior anti-PD-1, anti-PD-L1 or anti-CTLA-4 therapy were eligible; about 41% had some. Findings and limits, study-wide: The 0.1-3.0 mg/kg partial responders had among the lowest clonal expansion. Among T cells, CD8+ cells averaged more expanded clones than CD4+ cells.

This clone was counted once. Antigen specificity is unknown. Trimming pared 7 bases from V and 3 bases from J, leaving 15 bases between. The CDR3 covers 14 residues. Per germline, CDR1 MNHEY and CDR2 SMNVEV (reference sequence). Excluded were patients having autoimmune disease history or systemic immunosuppression. TCRdb keeps only in-frame clones here, not all; method: immunoSEQ multiplex PCR. The sample contains 60,000 to 80,000 clones, approximately 80% of which appear only once. The TCR originated in an adult with an advanced solid tumor such as melanoma, head and neck, liver or kidney cancer. The chain employs TRBV27 and TRBJ1-2; D gene unclear. The sample consisted of CD4+ or CD8+ T cells sorted from blood, taken in a trial of the OX40 agonist ivuxolimab. The CDR3 spells CASKIGWMDYGYTF. In nucleotides, the CDR3 is TGTGCCAGCAAAATAGGGTGGATGGACTATGGCTACACCTTC.